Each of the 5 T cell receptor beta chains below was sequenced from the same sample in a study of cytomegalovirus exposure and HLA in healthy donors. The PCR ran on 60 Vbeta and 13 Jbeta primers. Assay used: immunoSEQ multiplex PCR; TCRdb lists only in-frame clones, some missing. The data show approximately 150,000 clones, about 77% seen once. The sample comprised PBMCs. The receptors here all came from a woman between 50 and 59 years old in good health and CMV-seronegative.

CDR3 sequence reads: CASSIRTMDYNEQFF. CDR3 nucleotide sequence: TGTGCCAGTAGTATTCGGACAATGGATTACAATGAGCAGTTCTTC. The chain is built from TRBV19 and TRBJ2-1; D might be TRBD1 (5 bases). The V end was cut by 3 bases, the J end by 4 bases, with 13 bases between. Germline V gene data show CDR1 as LNHDA and CDR2 as SQIVND (reference sequence). This CDR3 is 15 amino acids long.

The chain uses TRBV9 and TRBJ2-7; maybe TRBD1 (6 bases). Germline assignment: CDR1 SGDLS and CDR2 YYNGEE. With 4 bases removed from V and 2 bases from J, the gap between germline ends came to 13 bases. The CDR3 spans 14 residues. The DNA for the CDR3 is TGTGCCAGCAGCTTGGGGGCAGGAACCTACGAGCAGTACTTC. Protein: CASSLGAGTYEQYF.

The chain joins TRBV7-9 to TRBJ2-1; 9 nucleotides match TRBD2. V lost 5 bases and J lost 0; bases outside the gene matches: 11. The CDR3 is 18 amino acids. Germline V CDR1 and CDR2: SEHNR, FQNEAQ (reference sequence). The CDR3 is CASSKGVVAGASYNEQFF. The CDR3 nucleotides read TGTGCCAGCAGCAAGGGGGTAGTAGCGGGAGCCTCCTACAATGAGCAGTTCTTC.

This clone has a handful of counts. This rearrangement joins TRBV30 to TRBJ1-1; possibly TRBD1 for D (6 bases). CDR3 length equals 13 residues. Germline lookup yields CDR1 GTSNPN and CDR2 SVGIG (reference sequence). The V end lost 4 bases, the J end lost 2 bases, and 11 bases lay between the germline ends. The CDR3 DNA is TGTGCCTGGACATACAGGGTCAACACTGAAGCTTTCTTT. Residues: CAWTYRVNTEAFF. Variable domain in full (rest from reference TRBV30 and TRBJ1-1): SQTIHQWPATLVQPVGSPLSLECTVEGTSNPNLYWYRQAAGRGLQLLFYSVGIGQISSEVPQNLSASRPQDRQFILSSKKLLLSDSGFYLCAWTYRVNTEAFFGQGTRLTVV.

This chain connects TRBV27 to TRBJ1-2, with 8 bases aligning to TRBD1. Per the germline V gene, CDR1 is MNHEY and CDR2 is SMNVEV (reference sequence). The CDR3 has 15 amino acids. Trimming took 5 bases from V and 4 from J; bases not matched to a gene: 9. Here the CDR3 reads CASSKGTGGLYGYTF. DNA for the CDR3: TGTGCCAGCAGTAAGGGGACAGGAGGCCTCTATGGCTACACCTTC.